This T cell receptor beta chain was identified during a study of tumor-infiltrating lymphocytes in primary liver carcinoma. Blood RNA came from unsorted whole blood; germline DNA was also extracted. With 400 to 550 ng total RNA as template and a constant-region primer, TCR beta cDNA was made. Three nested multiplex PCR rounds, a slightly modified ARM-PCR, produced the libraries for TCR beta. Primers for the first two PCR rounds were TRBV1-TRBV30 forward primers and a C-beta reverse primer (about 9 cycles per round). TCRdb reanalysed the multiplex PCR reads using MiXCR and keeps one entry per CDR3 protein. The sample holds about 320,000 distinct CDR3 sequences, 65% seen once. Per the germline V gene, CDR1 is SGHRS and CDR2 is YFSETQ. This CDR3 region has 13 residues. Study-level results: Blood fell significantly below tumors in its top-250-clone fraction (p = 0.039).

Points on this clonotype: Its antigen is unidentified. At one of its ends the junction is not consistent with the germline gene, which may arise from a read error.

The TCR originated in a man aged 40-55 years with primary liver carcinoma and hepatitis B virus infection. What was sequenced was peripheral blood. This sequence joins TRBV5-1 and TRBJ2-5; D not certain. The CDR3, as DNA: TGCGTCAGCAGCTTGAAAAGCCAGGAGACCCAGTACTTC. Translating it yields CVSSLKSQETQYF.